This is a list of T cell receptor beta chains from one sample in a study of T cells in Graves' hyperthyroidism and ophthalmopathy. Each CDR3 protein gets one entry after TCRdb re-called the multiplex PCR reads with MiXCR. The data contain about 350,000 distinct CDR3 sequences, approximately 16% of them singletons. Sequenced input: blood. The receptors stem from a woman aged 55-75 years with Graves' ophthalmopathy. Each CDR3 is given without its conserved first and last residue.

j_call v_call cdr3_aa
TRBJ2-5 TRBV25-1 ASSDPRLAGVETQY
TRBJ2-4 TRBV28 ASSDLRSQY
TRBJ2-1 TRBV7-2 ASSSGAGHFRGREPNEQF
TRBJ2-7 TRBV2 ASRGLAKTYEQY
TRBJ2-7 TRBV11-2 ASSLDQPYEQY
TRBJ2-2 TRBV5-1 ASSLVGANTGELF
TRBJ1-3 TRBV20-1 SARDDTGAGGNTIY
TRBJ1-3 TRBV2 ASRDLQGSGNTIY
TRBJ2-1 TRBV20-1 SARQGTYNEQF
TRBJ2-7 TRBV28 ASSDTGGEGYEQY
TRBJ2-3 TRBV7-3 ASRPASASTDTQY
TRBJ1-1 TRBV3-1 ASSHGIPNTEAF
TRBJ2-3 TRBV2 ARSGSGRGADTQY